The clone carrying this TCR beta chain came up a few times. The antigen is not known. The junction and the germline gene differ at one end; a read error may be behind it. What was sequenced were expressed TCRB transcripts, since all of the isolated RNA had been reverse transcribed. The repertoire was sequenced with immunoSEQ multiplex PCR; TCRdb's copy has only in-frame clones and lacks some. The sample has over 200,000 clones; roughly 11% are singletons. The data are from a study of beta chain features in type 1 diabetes. General observations from the study: Among patients with Type 1 diabetes, TCRB CDR3s were moderately but significantly shorter in every one of the four CD4+ subsets.

The germline CDR1 and CDR2 sequences are MNHEY and SVGAGI. There are 14 residues in the CDR3. The chain is built from TRBV6-5 and TRBJ1-2; weak D call: TRBD1 (5 bases). The TCR sequence derives from a man aged 25-45 years with type 1 diabetes. What was sequenced was naive CD4+ T cells from blood. The CDR3 here is CASSHSPGFGGYTF. Here the CDR3 DNA reads TGTGCCAGCAGTCACTCTCCAGGGTTTGGTGGCTACACCTTC.